These 20 T cell receptor beta chains were sequenced from one sample in a study of PD-1 blockade in classical Hodgkin lymphoma. Method: immunoSEQ multiplex PCR; TCRdb's copy keeps in-frame clones and lacks some. This repertoire shows some 12,000 clones, roughly 75% found once; its top ten account for about 10%. All trial patients relapsed after autologous stem cell transplantation. Sample: peripheral blood mononuclear cells (PBMCs), taken at baseline. Source of these receptors: a human donor with classical Hodgkin lymphoma.

The chain's CDR3 is CASSPQGGPGELFF. The CDR3 DNA reads as TGTGCCAGCAGCCCGCAGGGGGGCCCCGGGGAGCTGTTTTTT. The gene calls are TRBV7-2 and TRBJ2-2, with D maybe TRBD1 (7 bases). The germline V gene encodes CDR1 SGHTA and CDR2 FQGNSA. CDR3 length equals 14 residues. V lost 5 bases and J 6 bases, leaving 13 bases between the germline ends.

A single count supports this clone. The chain links TRBV6-6 to TRBJ2-3; no definite D call. This CDR3 has 14 amino acids. From germline, CDR1 is MNHNY and CDR2 SVGAGI (reference sequence). V was clipped by 5 bases and J by 0 bases, with 9 bases between them. The CDR3 loop is CASSGMSSTDTQYF. The CDR3, as DNA: TGTGCCAGCAGTGGGATGAGTAGCACAGATACGCAGTATTTT.

The chain has TRBV14 and TRBJ1-2; 8 bases agree with TRBD1. V lost 4 bases, J lost 4 bases, and 2 bases stayed unmatched. The CDR3 runs to 13 residues. The germline CDR1 and CDR2 sequences are SGHDN and FVKESK. CDR3 nucleotide sequence: TGTGCCAGCAGCCCGGACAGGGTCTATGGCTACACCTTC. Residues: CASSPDRVYGYTF. Using reference TRBV14 and TRBJ1-2 for the parts outside the CDR3, the full variable domain is EAGVTQFPSHSVIEKGQTVTLRCDPISGHDNLYWYRRVMGKEIKFLLHFVKESKQDESGMPNNRFLAERTGGTYSTLKVQPAELEDSGVYFCASSPDRVYGYTFGSGTRLTVV.

This clone was recorded a few times. V and J are TRBV7-2 and TRBJ2-3, with TRBD1 matching over 10 bases. The germline V gene encodes CDR1 SGHTA and CDR2 FQGNSA. The J segment lost 4 bases and the V segment lost 6 bases, leaving 10 bases of the junction unmatched. The CDR3 extends over 16 amino acids. The CDR3 nucleotides read TGTGCCAGCAGTTCTCCCGGGACAGGGGCGCCAGATACGCAGTATTTT. Translation gives CASSSPGTGAPDTQYF.

The CDR3 DNA sequence: TGTGCCAGCAGCCAGCGGGGGTACACCGGGGAGCTGTTTTTT. Translating gives CASSQRGYTGELFF. The chain combines TRBV7-2 with TRBJ2-2; 8 positions agree with TRBD2. V was clipped by 5 bases and J by 3 bases; unmatched bases: 2. The CDR3 spans 14 residues. Germline V gives CDR1 SGHTA, CDR2 FQGNSA.

This chain joins TRBV5-4 and TRBJ2-5; 11 positions match TRBD1. This CDR3 region has 15 residues. Germline V gene lookup returns CDR1 SGHNT and CDR2 YYREEE (reference sequence). V dropped 3 bases and J dropped 4; count of bases not matched to a gene: 5. This CDR3 reads CASSSTGTGGETQYF. The CDR3 bases are TGTGCCAGCAGCTCAACCGGGACAGGGGGAGAGACCCAGTACTTC.

The J gene is TRBJ1-5, the V gene TRBV4-3; D is uncertain. The CDR3 contains 15 residues. V lost 5 bases and J lost 0, with 11 bases in between. Germline CDR1 LGHNA, CDR2 YSLEER. This CDR3 is CASSITPYSNQPQHF. The CDR3 region has the DNA TGCGCCAGCAGCATCACACCTTATAGCAATCAGCCCCAGCATTTT.

The rearrangement joins TRBV5-1 to TRBJ2-4, with 9 bases lining up with TRBD1. Trimming cost V 2 bases and J 2 bases; bases outside gene matches: 8. The CDR3 has 17 residues. Germline V lookup: CDR1 SGHRS, CDR2 YFSETQ. The CDR3 loop reads CASSFRTGGASKNIQYF. The CDR3 DNA follows: TGCGCCAGCAGCTTCCGAACAGGGGGCGCATCCAAAAACATTCAGTACTTC.

A few counts support this clone. The chain links TRBV30 to TRBJ1-1; 9 bases fit TRBD1. The CDR3 sequence is 15 residues long. CDR1 is GTSNPN, CDR2 SVGIG, per germline (reference sequence). Germline trimming cut 3 bases from V and 11 bases from J; bases unmatched to any gene: 16. CDR3 in amino acids: CAWSQHGTGMGSAFF. Written as DNA, the CDR3 is TGTGCCTGGAGCCAACACGGGACAGGGATGGGTTCGGCTTTCTTT.

This clone was found a few times. V is TRBV7-3 and J is TRBJ2-2, with D possibly being TRBD1 (6 bases). Trimming took 5 bases from V and 9 from J, leaving 16 bases between them. The CDR3 covers 14 residues. Per germline, CDR1 SGHTA and CDR2 FQGTGA. Written as DNA, the CDR3 is TGTGCCAGCAGCATCGGGTCCTGGGACAGGGAGCTGTTTTTT. It specifies CASSIGSWDRELFF.

The J gene is TRBJ1-1, the V gene TRBV2, with unresolved D. Deletions cut 7 bases from V and 1 base from J, with 4 bases between. CDR1 and CDR2 from the germline V gene are SNHLY and FYNNEI. This CDR3 has 11 residues. CDR3 sequence: CASIGNTEAFF. CDR3 nucleotides: TGTGCCAGCATCGGGAACACTGAAGCTTTCTTT.

This clone appeared a few times. This chain joins TRBV5-1 and TRBJ1-1; D is ambiguous. Germline CDR1 SGHRS, CDR2 YFSETQ. The CDR3 length is 15 residues. Trimming removed 0 bases at V and 3 bases at J, with 12 bases between. DNA of the CDR3: TGCGCCAGCAGCTTGGCCGCGGGCATACACACTGAAGCTTTCTTT. Protein: CASSLAAGIHTEAFF.

The gene calls are TRBV25-1 and TRBJ2-3, with 9 positions matching TRBD1. The CDR3 consists of 16 residues. CDR1 is MGHDK and CDR2 is SYGVNS in the germline V gene. V was clipped by 6 bases and J by 3 bases; unmatched bases: 10. CDR3 protein: CASSSGQGYGTDTQYF. CDR3 coding DNA: TGTGCCAGCAGCTCCGGACAGGGGTATGGTACAGATACGCAGTATTTT.

In this sample, this clone turned up once. For the CDR3, the DNA is TGTGCCAGCAGCTCACAGGGGGCCGTAAATCAGCCCCAGCATTTT. Protein: CASSSQGAVNQPQHF. This chain connects TRBV7-8 to TRBJ1-5; TRBD1 matches at 9 bases. After removal of 4 bases from V and 4 bases from J, the junction contained 5 bases not matched to a gene. CDR1 and CDR2 from the germline V gene are SGHVS and FQNEAQ. CDR3 length: 15 amino acids.

This chain uses TRBV18 with TRBJ1-5; weak D call: TRBD1 (6 bases). Trimming pared 1 base from V and 8 bases from J, leaving 15 bases between. CDR1 and CDR2 from the germline V gene are KGHSH and LQKENI. The CDR3 loop spans 15 amino acids. The CDR3 spells CASSPQSTGGEPQHF. Written as DNA, the CDR3 is TGTGCCAGCTCACCACAATCTACCGGGGGCGAGCCCCAGCATTTT.

The V gene is TRBV9, the J gene TRBJ1-2, with D perhaps TRBD1 (6 bases). This CDR3 comprises 16 residues. In germline, CDR1 is SGDLS, CDR2 YYNGEE. The ends were cut back, 2 bases at V and 1 base at J, with 15 bases in the middle. The CDR3 DNA reads TGTGCCAGCAGCGTGGGGGCGGCGGCCGTTAACTATGGCTACACCTTC. It codes for CASSVGAAAVNYGYTF.

CDR3 nucleotide sequence: TGTGCCAGCAGCTTAGCGGGGAGCTCCTACAATGAGCAGTTCTTC. This encodes CASSLAGSSYNEQFF. This chain uses TRBV11-3 with TRBJ2-1; a possible D gene is TRBD2 (5 bases). The CDR3 length is 15 residues. Germline CDR1 is SGHNT and CDR2 is YENEEA. Trimming pared 1 base from V and 0 bases from J, leaving 7 bases between.

V gene TRBV6-5 combines with J gene TRBJ2-5; TRBD1 might be the D (5 bases). CDR3 length: 13 residues. With 10 bases removed from V and 1 base from J, the gap between germline ends came to 13 bases. CDR1 MNHEY and CDR2 SVGAGI come from the germline V gene. CDR3 loop: CATQGGGQETQYF. The DNA of the CDR3 is TGTGCCACCCAGGGCGGCGGCCAAGAGACCCAGTACTTC.

Here the CDR3 reads CASSLGQRSYTF. CDR3 DNA sequence: TGCGCCAGCAGCCTGGGACAGAGGAGCTACACCTTC. The chain combines TRBV5-1 with TRBJ1-2, with 7 nucleotides matching TRBD1. Trimming took 4 bases from V and 9 from J; bases not matched to a gene: 6. Germline-derived CDR1 and CDR2 are SGHRS and YFSETQ. The CDR3 runs 12 residues.

V gene TRBV10-2 combines with J gene TRBJ2-5; 10 positions agree with TRBD2. V dropped 6 bases and J dropped 1; count of bases not matched to a gene: 2. CDR3 length equals 14 residues. Germline CDR1 WSHSY, CDR2 SAAADI. CDR3 sequence: CASRRLAGQETQYF. The DNA for the CDR3 is TGCGCCAGCAGACGACTAGCGGGCCAAGAGACCCAGTACTTC.